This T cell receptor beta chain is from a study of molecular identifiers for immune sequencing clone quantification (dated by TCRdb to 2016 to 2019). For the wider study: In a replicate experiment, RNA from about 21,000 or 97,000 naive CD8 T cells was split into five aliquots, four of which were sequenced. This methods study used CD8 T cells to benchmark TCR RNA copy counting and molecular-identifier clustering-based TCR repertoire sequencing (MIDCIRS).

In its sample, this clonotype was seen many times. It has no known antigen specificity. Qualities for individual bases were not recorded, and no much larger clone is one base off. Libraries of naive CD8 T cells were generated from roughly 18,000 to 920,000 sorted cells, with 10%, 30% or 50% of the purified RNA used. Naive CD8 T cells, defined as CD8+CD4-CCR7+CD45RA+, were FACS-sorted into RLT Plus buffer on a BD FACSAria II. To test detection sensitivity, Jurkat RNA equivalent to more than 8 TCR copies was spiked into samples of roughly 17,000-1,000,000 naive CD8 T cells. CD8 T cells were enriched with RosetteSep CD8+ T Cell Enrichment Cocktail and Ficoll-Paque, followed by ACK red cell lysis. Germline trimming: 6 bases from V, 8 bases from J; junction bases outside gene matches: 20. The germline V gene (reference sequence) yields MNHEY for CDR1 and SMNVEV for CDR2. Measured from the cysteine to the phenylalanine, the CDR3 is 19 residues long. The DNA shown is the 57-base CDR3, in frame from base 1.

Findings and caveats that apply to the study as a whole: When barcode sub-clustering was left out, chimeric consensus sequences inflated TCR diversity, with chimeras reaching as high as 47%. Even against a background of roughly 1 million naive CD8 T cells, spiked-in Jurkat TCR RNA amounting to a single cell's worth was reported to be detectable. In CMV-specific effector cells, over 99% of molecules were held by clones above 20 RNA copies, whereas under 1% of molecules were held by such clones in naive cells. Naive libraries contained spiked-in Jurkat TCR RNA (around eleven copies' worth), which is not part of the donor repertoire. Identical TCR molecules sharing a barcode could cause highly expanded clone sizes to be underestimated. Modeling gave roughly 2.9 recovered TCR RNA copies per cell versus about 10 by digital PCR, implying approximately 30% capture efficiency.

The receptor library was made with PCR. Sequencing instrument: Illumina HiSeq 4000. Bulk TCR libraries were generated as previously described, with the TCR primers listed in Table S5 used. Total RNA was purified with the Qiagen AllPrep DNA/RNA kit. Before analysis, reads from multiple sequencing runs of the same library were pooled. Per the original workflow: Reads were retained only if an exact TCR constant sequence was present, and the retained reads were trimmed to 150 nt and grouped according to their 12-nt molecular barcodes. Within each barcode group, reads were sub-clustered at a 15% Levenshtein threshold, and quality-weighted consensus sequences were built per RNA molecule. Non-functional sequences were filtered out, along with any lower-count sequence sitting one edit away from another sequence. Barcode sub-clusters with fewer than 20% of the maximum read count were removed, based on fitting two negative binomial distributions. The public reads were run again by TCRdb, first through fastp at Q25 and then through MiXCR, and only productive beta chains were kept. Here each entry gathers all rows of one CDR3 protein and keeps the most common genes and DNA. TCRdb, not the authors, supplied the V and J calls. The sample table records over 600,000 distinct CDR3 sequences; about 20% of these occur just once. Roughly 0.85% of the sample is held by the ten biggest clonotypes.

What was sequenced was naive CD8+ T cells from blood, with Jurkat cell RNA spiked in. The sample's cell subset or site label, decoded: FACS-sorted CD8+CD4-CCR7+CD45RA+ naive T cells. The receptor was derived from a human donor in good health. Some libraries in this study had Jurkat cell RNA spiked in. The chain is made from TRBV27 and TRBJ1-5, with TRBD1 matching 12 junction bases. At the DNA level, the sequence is TGTGCCAGCAGCCCTGGGACAGGGGGCAGCGCGGGGGCGCAGAAGCCCCAGCATTTT. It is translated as CASSPGTGGSAGAQKPQHF.